This TCR beta chain was observed in a study of human T cells and chemical hapten exposure. Study summary: Diagnoses of alopecia areata, totalis or universalis occurred in mostly female patients. Minor volume differences among pooled libraries chiefly drove per-sample TCR yield variation.

Each CDR3 protein gets one entry after TCRdb re-called the RACE reads with MiXCR. The sample shows some 400,000 distinct CDR3 sequences, more than 4.5% of them seen only once. This clonotype was counted a few times. J lost 2 bases, V lost 4 bases, and 19 bases had no gene match. The CDR3 is made up of 21 amino acids. Germline V gene data show CDR1 as ENHRY and CDR2 as SYGVKD. Stated time point: patch test 1, 2 weeks after DPC sensitization. As to treatment: therapeutic diphenylcyclopropenone sensitization with weekly scalp DPC. The receptor was derived from a woman in her forties or fifties with alopecia areata. Some clones in this sample may be carry-over from other donors' samples. This chain connects TRBV10-3 to TRBJ2-1; 11 bases are a match to TRBD1. This sample comprised whole blood, obtained in connection with sensitization to the hapten diphenylcyclopropenone (DPC). The CDR3 loop is CAISVFVAGQGEERAYNEQFF. The CDR3 bases are TGTGCCATCAGTGTCTTCGTTGCGGGACAGGGGGAGGAGCGAGCCTACAATGAGCAGTTCTTC.